The 5 T cell receptor beta chains reported below all come from one sample, sequenced in a study of blood T cell repertoires in COVID-19. The method was immunoSEQ multiplex PCR; TCRdb's version includes in-frame clones alone and lacks a portion of them. This table has about 160,000 clones, more than 75% appearing once. Sequenced sample: peripheral blood. The receptors were sampled from a man between 35 and 55 years old with acute or convalescent COVID-19.

This chain joins TRBV21-1 and TRBJ1-1. TRBV21-1 is given as a pseudogene. The CDR3 extends over 15 amino acids. CDR3 loop: CASSKSSTENTEAFF. The CDR3 nucleotides are TGTGCCAGCAGCAAATCGAGCACTGAGAACACTGAAGCTTTCTTT.

The rearrangement joins TRBV9 to TRBJ2-7; weak D call: TRBD2 (5 bases). CDR3 size: 14 residues. V was clipped by 4 bases and J by 0 bases, with 11 bases between them. Germline V CDR1 and CDR2: SGDLS, YYNGEE. The CDR3 loop is CASSKGAASYEQYF. The CDR3 coding sequence is TGTGCCAGCAGCAAGGGAGCAGCCTCCTACGAGCAGTACTTC.

The chain couples TRBV4-1 to TRBJ2-5; 9 nucleotides line up with TRBD2. V lost 4 bases to trimming and J lost 7 bases; unmatched junction nucleotides: 10. Germline V CDR1 and CDR2: MGHRA, YSYEKL. This CDR3 spans 15 amino acids. The CDR3 nucleotides read TGCGCCAGCAGCCCCGCGGGAGCGGGGGGAGTGACCCAGTACTTC. Translation: CASSPAGAGGVTQYF.

CDR3 amino acids: CASSIREEKLFF. The DNA of the CDR3 is TGTGCCAGTAGTATCCGGGAGGAAAAACTGTTTTTT. The chain has TRBV19 and TRBJ1-4; no reliable D call. Germline V lookup: CDR1 LNHDA, CDR2 SQIVND (reference sequence). The CDR3 length is 12 residues. The V and J ends lost 3 bases and 8 bases respectively, with 7 bases between them.

On this clone: Sequence at one end of the junction differs from germline and may be a read error. The chain links TRBV19 to TRBJ2-5, with D perhaps matching TRBD1 (6 bases). There are 11 residues in the CDR3. CDR1 and CDR2 from the germline V gene are LNHDA and SQIVND (reference sequence). The CDR3 sequence: CASSVSGTTHF. In DNA, the CDR3 is TGTGCCAGTAGTGTCTCCGGGACAACCCACTTC.